This TCR beta chain was recovered during a study of blood T cell repertoires in COVID-19. Study at large: Specimens from acute and convalescent COVID-19 originated in the United States, Italy and Spain. In each case, the material was cDNA or gDNA derived from T cells, B-cell-depleted T cells, or PBMCs.

V was trimmed by 3 bases and J by 7 bases, leaving 7 bases between them. This CDR3 has 13 residues. Germline CDR1 reads MNHNS; CDR2 reads SASEGT. Original analysis: Nucleated cell counts were estimated from reference gene primer amplification. Produced via immunoSEQ multiplex PCR; TCRdb's table is partial and in-frame only. That table furnishes V, J and clone size, whereas the DNA furnished D and trimming. This table holds about 380,000 clones, around 90% found once. The sequenced material came from PBMCs or T cells enriched from blood (not recorded which). The rearrangement uses TRBV6-1 and TRBJ1-6; no reliable D call. This clonotype originated in a woman aged 18-35 years who had recovered from COVID-19. CDR3 nucleotide sequence: TGTGCCAGCAGTGAGGGAGGGAATTCACCCCTCCACTTT. It codes for CASSEGGNSPLHF.